Below are 32 T cell receptor beta chains sequenced from a single sample in a study of T cells in Graves' hyperthyroidism and ophthalmopathy. TCR beta CDR3 region amplification was performed from RNA transcripts. An initial round of RT-PCR targeting the TCR CDR3 relied on the HTBI primer set. From the multiplex PCR reads, TCRdb called clonotypes with MiXCR, one entry per CDR3 protein. The table records 300,000 to 450,000 distinct CDR3 sequences, about 14% of them present only once. The material sequenced was blood. The receptor set was obtained from a woman aged 30 to 39 with Graves' ophthalmopathy.

The gene calls are TRBV9 and TRBJ2-1, with 9 bases matching TRBD1. Germline trimming cut 6 bases from V and 9 bases from J; bases unmatched to any gene: 10. Germline CDR1 SGDLS, CDR2 YYNGEE. There are 14 residues in the CDR3. The CDR3 coding sequence is TGTGCCAGCAACCCGGGACAGGGAGGGGGTGAGCAGTTCTTC. This codes for CASNPGQGGGEQFF.

At least ten counts were recorded for this clonotype. The rearrangement uses TRBV11-2 and TRBJ2-3; the D gene is possibly TRBD2 (6 bases). CDR3 length: 15 residues. V was cut by 3 bases and J by 4 bases, with 14 bases left in between. From germline, CDR1 is SGHAT and CDR2 FQNNGV. Written as DNA, the CDR3 is TGTGCCAGCAGCTTGGGAGGTTCCCTTGCAGATACGCAGTATTTT. This codes for CASSLGGSLADTQYF. The variable domain in full, with the rest retrieved from reference TRBV11-2 and TRBJ2-3, is EAGVAQSPRYKIIEKRQSVAFWCNPISGHATLYWYQQILGQGPKLLIQFQNNGVVDDSQLPKDRFSAERLKGVDSTLKIQPAKLEDSAVYLCASSLGGSLADTQYFGPGTRLTVL.

This clonotype was detected many times. The chain employs TRBV30 and TRBJ1-2; 9 positions agree with TRBD1. This CDR3 spans 16 amino acids. CDR1 and CDR2 (germline): GTSNPN, SVGIG (reference sequence). J lost 5 bases, V lost 0 bases, and 10 bases had no gene match. This chain's CDR3 is CAWSVFSGTGPYGYTF. In DNA form, the CDR3 reads TGTGCCTGGAGTGTATTTTCCGGGACAGGGCCTTATGGCTACACCTTC.

This clonotype was seen ten or more times. V usage is TRBV10-3 and J usage is TRBJ2-3; weak D call: TRBD2 (7 bases). Trimming pared 8 bases from V and 2 bases from J, leaving 23 bases between. The CDR3 has 17 amino acids. Germline V CDR1 and CDR2: ENHRY, SYGVKD. The DNA for the CDR3 is TGTGCCATCGCCCCCGGGGGGCGGGCACTCTCCACAGATACGCAGTATTTT. Residues: CAIAPGGRALSTDTQYF.

Ten or more counts support this clonotype. The chain has TRBV20-1 and TRBJ2-5; TRBD1 matches at 7 bases. The V segment lost 7 bases and the J segment 4 bases; nucleotides outside the gene matches: 9. The V gene's germline CDR1 is DFQATT and CDR2 SNEGSKA (reference sequence). This CDR3 contains 13 residues. The CDR3 protein is CSVFMSGGETQYF. As DNA, the CDR3 is TGCAGTGTGTTCATGTCAGGGGGAGAGACCCAGTACTTC.

To note about this clonotype: A much larger clone differs by one base, so this may be a read error. The chain combines TRBV5-5 with TRBJ2-3; unclear D gene. Looked up from germline, CDR1 is SGHKS and CDR2 is YYEKEE (reference sequence). The CDR3 is 13 residues long. Here the CDR3 reads CASSGPASDTRYF. In DNA, the CDR3 is TGTGCCAGCAGCGGACCGGCGTCCGATACGCGGTATTTT.

In this sample, this clonotype turned up many times. The V and J genes are TRBV15 and TRBJ2-3, with TRBD2 matching 8 bases. The CDR3 totals 17 residues. The germline V gene has CDR1 LNHNV and CDR2 YYDKDF (reference sequence). V gave up 0 bases and J gave up 4 bases; unmatched junction bases: 9. The CDR3 nucleotides read TGTGCCACCAGCAGAGATGGCGGCGGGGGGCAATCAGATACGCAGTATTTT. Translating gives CATSRDGGGGQSDTQYF.

The gene calls are TRBV2 and TRBJ2-3, with 9 bases identical to TRBD1. From germline, CDR1 is SNHLY and CDR2 FYNNEI. Unmatched junction bases numbered 5, after V lost 6 bases and J lost 1 base. This CDR3 is built from 15 residues. The CDR3: CASRAGTGRTDTQYF. CDR3 coding DNA: TGTGCCAGCAGGGCCGGGACAGGGCGCACAGATACGCAGTATTTT. Combining the CDR3 with reference TRBV2 and TRBJ2-3 gives the whole variable domain EPEVTQTPSHQVTQMGQEVILRCVPISNHLYFYWYRQILGQKVEFLVSFYNNEISEKSEIFDDQFSVERPDGSNFTLKIRSTKLEDSAMYFCASRAGTGRTDTQYFGPGTRLTVL.

This clonotype was seen repeatedly, ten times or more. DNA of the CDR3: TGCAGTGCTTTCGACAGGGGTTACAATGAGCAGTTCTTC. It is translated as CSAFDRGYNEQFF. The chain employs TRBV20-1 and TRBJ2-1, with 8 bases matching TRBD1. With V trimmed by 5 bases and J by 4 bases, 4 bases remained unmatched. Germline CDR1 reads DFQATT; CDR2 reads SNEGSKA (reference sequence). The CDR3 consists of 13 residues.

This clonotype showed up many times. The chain is built from TRBV5-1 and TRBJ2-7; TRBD2 matches 8 bases. The V and J ends lost 2 bases and 0 bases, in that order; junction bases with no gene match: 7. The length of the CDR3 is 16 residues. Germline CDR1 is SGHRS and CDR2 is YFSETQ. The CDR3 sequence: CASSLVLAVHSYEQYF. Written as DNA, the CDR3 is TGCGCCAGCAGCTTAGTACTAGCGGTGCACTCCTACGAGCAGTACTTC. Using reference TRBV5-1 and TRBJ2-7 for the parts outside the CDR3, the full variable domain is KAGVTQTPRYLIKTRGQQVTLSCSPISGHRSVSWYQQTPGQGLQFLFEYFSETQRNKGNFPGRFSGRQFSNSRSEMNVSTLELGDSALYLCASSLVLAVHSYEQYFGPGTRLTVT.

This clonotype was recorded a few times. This chain links TRBV4-1 with TRBJ2-7; D perhaps matches TRBD2 (6 bases). V lost 1 base and J lost 3, with 13 bases in between. The germline gives CDR1 MGHRA, CDR2 YSYEKL. This CDR3 has 15 amino acids. The CDR3 region is CASSQVGLPLYEQYF. The CDR3, as DNA: TGCGCCAGCAGCCAAGTGGGACTCCCCCTCTACGAGCAGTACTTC.

Concerning this clonotype itself: This clone may be a read error of a much larger clone one base away. The genes are TRBV7-3 and TRBJ2-3, with a tentative D call TRBD2 (6 bases). Trimming removed 1 base from V and 2 bases from J, with 13 bases in between. Per germline, CDR1 SGHTA and CDR2 FQGTGA. The CDR3 length is 16 residues. CDR3 sequence reads: CASSLRAGGTTDTQYF. Here the CDR3 DNA reads TGTGCCAGCAGCTTAAGGGCGGGCGGGACCACAGATACGCAGTATTTT.

The count of this clonotype is one. The chain is built from TRBV29-1 and TRBJ1-6; D is undetermined. The CDR3 totals 8 residues. The ends were cut back, 7 bases at V and 10 bases at J, with 2 bases in the middle. Germline lookup yields CDR1 SQVTM and CDR2 ANQGSEA. The CDR3 DNA sequence: TGCAGCGGCTCACCCCTCCACTTT. It translates to CSGSPLHF.

Many counts were recorded for this clonotype. The rearrangement uses TRBV12-3 or TRBV12-4 and TRBJ1-3; 7 bases map to TRBD1. The junction had 8 bases not matched to a gene; V was cut back by 7 bases and J by 2 bases. The CDR3 is 15 residues long. CDR3 coding DNA: TGTGCCAGCACCCCGGACAGGAACCCTGGAAACACCATATATTTT. Translation gives CASTPDRNPGNTIYF.

J is TRBJ2-2 and V is TRBV12-3 or TRBV12-4, with TRBD1 matching over 11 bases. V was clipped by 5 bases and J by 7 bases; unmatched bases: 6. The CDR3 is 15 residues long. CDR3 in DNA: TGTGCCAGCAGTATCGGACAGGGGGCTTTCGGGGAGCTGTTTTTT. Encoded protein: CASSIGQGAFGELFF.

This clonotype was seen a few times. The rearrangement uses TRBV19 and TRBJ1-1, with 8 bases matching TRBD1. Germline-derived CDR1 and CDR2 are LNHDA and SQIVND (reference sequence). V shed 5 bases, J shed 8 bases, and the junction held 4 bases outside the gene matches. This CDR3 is 12 amino acids long. For the CDR3, the DNA is TGTGCCAGTAGTTCTCGGACAGGGGAAGCTTTCTTT. Translation: CASSSRTGEAFF.

The chain joins TRBV7-6 to TRBJ2-1; TRBD1 or TRBD2 may be the D gene (7 bases each). The CDR3 sequence is 15 residues long. Between the trimmed V and J ends, which lost 6 bases and 7 bases, there was a span of 19 bases. Germline assignment: CDR1 SGHVS and CDR2 FNYEAQ. The CDR3 reads CASSPTGAGANEQFF. The CDR3 bases are TGTGCCAGCAGTCCAACAGGGGCGGGGGCTAATGAGCAGTTCTTC.

This clonotype appeared many times. V and J are TRBV6-1 and TRBJ1-3, with D possibly TRBD1 on 5 matching bases. V gave up 2 bases and J gave up 2 bases, with 10 bases separating them. This CDR3 has 15 amino acids. Germline lookup yields CDR1 MNHNS and CDR2 SASEGT. CDR3: CASSEQGRAGNTIYF. Here the CDR3 DNA reads TGTGCCAGCAGTGAACAGGGTAGGGCTGGAAACACCATATATTTT.

This clonotype was seen at least ten times. CDR3 sequence reads: CATRALRGAYTDTQYF. In nucleotides, the CDR3 is TGTGCCACCAGGGCCCTGCGAGGGGCCTACACAGATACGCAGTATTTT. The chain employs TRBV15 and TRBJ2-3; tentatively, D is TRBD1 or TRBD2 (5 bases each). The CDR3 is made up of 16 amino acids. Germline V CDR1 and CDR2: LNHNV, YYDKDF (reference sequence). Trimming removed 6 bases from V and 2 bases from J, with 18 bases in between.

This clonotype was detected many times. The chain combines TRBV12-3 or TRBV12-4 with TRBJ1-2; TRBD1 might be the D (6 bases). The CDR3 is 14 amino acids. The V and J ends lost 7 bases and 4 bases respectively, with 16 bases between them. The CDR3 DNA follows: TGTGCCAGCACCCCACGGGGGCTTGGCTATGGCTACACCTTC. It is translated as CASTPRGLGYGYTF.

This clonotype was observed a few times. This may be a read error: a much more frequent sequence differs by one nucleotide. J is TRBJ2-7 and V is TRBV27; 11 nucleotides agree with TRBD1. The CDR3 runs 16 residues. With V trimmed by 0 bases and J by 0 bases, 1 base remained unmatched. Germline V CDR1 and CDR2: MNHEY, SMNVEV (reference sequence). Here the CDR3 DNA reads TGTGCCAGCAGTTTATCAGGACAGGGGGCCTCCTACGAGCAGTACTTC. This sequence encodes CASSLSGQGASYEQYF.

A note on this clonotype: A much larger clonotype is one base distant, so this may be a read error. The rearrangement links TRBV29-1 to TRBJ1-3; a weak D match, TRBD1 (6 bases). Germline V gene lookup returns CDR1 SQVTM and CDR2 ANQGSEA. The CDR3 totals 14 residues. The CDR3 loop is CSANPDSSGNAIYF. The CDR3 coding sequence is TGCAGCGCTAATCCGGACAGCTCTGGAAACGCCATATATTTT.

The sample holds many counts of this clonotype. The V and J genes are TRBV20-1 and TRBJ2-5; TRBD2 matches at 7 bases. This CDR3 is 16 amino acids long. CDR1 DFQATT and CDR2 SNEGSKA come from the germline V gene (reference sequence). Losses at the gene ends were 2 bases for V and 0 bases for J; bases not matched to a gene: 9. The CDR3 DNA reads as TGCAGTGCTAGACGTCTTGCCGCGGGGGACCAAGAGACCCAGTACTTC. This translates into CSARRLAAGDQETQYF.

CDR3 sequence: CSAQNGESSYNEQFF. As DNA, the CDR3 is TGCAGTGCACAAAACGGGGAGAGCTCCTACAATGAGCAGTTCTTC. The chain combines TRBV20-1 with TRBJ2-1; D may be TRBD2 (5 bases). V was cut by 6 bases and J by 0 bases, with 15 bases left in between. This CDR3 is built from 15 residues. The V gene's germline CDR1 is DFQATT and CDR2 SNEGSKA (reference sequence).

In its sample, this clonotype was seen many times. CDR3 DNA: TGTGCCAGCAGTACGCGACCTGACCGAGAAGCCAATCAGCCCCAGCATTTT. Its translation is CASSTRPDREANQPQHF. The gene calls are TRBV6-1 and TRBJ1-5; no reliable D call. The CDR3 runs to 17 residues. The V and J ends lost 5 bases and 3 bases respectively, with 20 bases between them. Germline lookup yields CDR1 MNHNS and CDR2 SASEGT.

In this sample, this clonotype turned up many times. The chain joins TRBV7-8 to TRBJ1-6; D is undetermined. V was cut by 1 base and J by 10 bases, with 14 bases left in between. This CDR3 has 15 residues. The germline V gene encodes CDR1 SGHVS and CDR2 FQNEAQ. CDR3 bases: TGTGCCAGCAGCTTAGAAGGAACAAGGGAATCACCCCTCCACTTT. This gives the protein CASSLEGTRESPLHF.

This clonotype has ten or more counts. The chain uses TRBV2 and TRBJ1-5; D may be TRBD1 (5 bases). CDR3 length: 15 residues. Trimming cost V 3 bases and J 7 bases, with 16 bases left between them. In germline, CDR1 is SNHLY, CDR2 FYNNEI. The CDR3 is CASSDWGRPRQPQHF. The CDR3 region has the DNA TGTGCCAGCAGTGACTGGGGCCGGCCCCGCCAGCCCCAGCATTTT.

This clonotype came up many times. CDR3 sequence (DNA): TGTGCCTGGAGCCCCCAGGACAGAACGAGCTCCTATAATTCACCCCTCCACTTT. Residues: CAWSPQDRTSSYNSPLHF. This chain joins TRBV30 and TRBJ1-6; perhaps TRBD1 as D (6 bases). The V end lost 3 bases, the J end lost 0 bases, and 18 bases lay between the germline ends. Germline CDR1 GTSNPN, CDR2 SVGIG (reference sequence). The CDR3 sequence is 18 residues long.

The sample holds many counts of this clonotype. V and J are TRBV7-2 and TRBJ1-4; D remains ambiguous. V was cut by 5 bases and J by 4 bases, with 14 bases left in between. Germline lookup yields CDR1 SGHTA and CDR2 FQGNSA. The CDR3 is made up of 15 amino acids. This chain's CDR3 is CASSRWTADNEKLFF. The CDR3 region has the DNA TGTGCCAGCAGCCGATGGACGGCTGATAATGAAAAACTGTTTTTT.

This clonotype was detected ten times or more. The chain recombines TRBV12-3 or TRBV12-4 with TRBJ1-1; unclear D gene. The CDR3 is 13 amino acids. V dropped 5 bases and J dropped 0 bases, with 7 bases sitting between them. CDR3: CASSKRMNTEAFF. In nucleotides, the CDR3 is TGTGCCAGCAGTAAAAGGATGAACACTGAAGCTTTCTTT.

This clonotype was seen repeatedly, ten times or more. The chain has TRBV30 and TRBJ2-3; no clear D gene. This CDR3 is 12 amino acids long. CDR1 is GTSNPN and CDR2 is SVGIG in the germline V gene (reference sequence). The germline V and J ends were trimmed by 5 bases and 5 bases, with 11 bases remaining between them. The CDR3 sequence is CAWGDGGDTQYF. CDR3 bases: TGTGCCTGGGGTGACGGTGGAGATACGCAGTATTTT.

Only a few counts were recorded for this clonotype. The chain links TRBV6-2 or TRBV6-3 to TRBJ2-3; unclear D gene. From germline, CDR1 is MNHEY and CDR2 SVGEGT. The V end lost 5 bases, the J end lost 4 bases, and 10 bases lay between the germline ends. The CDR3 covers 13 residues. The CDR3 reads CASSLGSPDTQYF. The CDR3 nucleotides are TGTGCCAGCAGTCTAGGATCCCCAGATACGCAGTATTTT.